This TCR beta chain was sequenced during a study of blood T cell repertoires in COVID-19. Study in general: Donors in the United States, Italy and Spain gave samples during acute or convalescent COVID-19. The cDNA or gDNA used as material had been derived from T cells, B-cell-depleted T cells, or PBMCs.

Original methodology: Estimation of nucleated cell counts relied on the amplification of reference gene primers. This table comes from immunoSEQ multiplex PCR, and its TCRdb copy is limited to in-frame clones, with some not included. The V and J calls and clone size come from that table; D and trimming were worked out from the DNA. The repertoire consists of 500,000 to 600,000 clones, with less than 90% occurring once and the leading ten covering about 8%. The Seattle site enrolled patients during active infection and followed them longitudinally. V was clipped by 0 bases and J by 2 bases; unmatched bases: 0. CDR1 and CDR2 from the germline V gene are SGHVS and FNYEAQ. The CDR3 runs to 15 residues.

Sequenced material: peripheral blood. This receptor was identified in a woman aged 50 to 60 with COVID-19, enrolled during active disease. The rearrangement uses TRBV7-6 and TRBJ1-5, with TRBD1 matching over 8 bases. The CDR3 DNA is TGTGCCAGCAGCTTAGCGGGACAGGGCAATCAGCCCCAGCATTTT. Its protein is CASSLAGQGNQPQHF.